Presented here are 16 T cell receptor beta chains from one specimen sequenced in a study of shared clonotypes between healthy human individuals. Using immunoSEQ multiplex PCR, the repertoire was profiled, and TCRdb retains in-frame clones only, with some absent. This table holds about 2 million clones, approximately 94% found once. CD45RO-negative cells were positively selected for CCR7, leaving out terminally differentiated effector memory CD45RA+ cells. The sequencing sample was made of naive CD8+ T cells sorted from blood. Receptor source: a man aged 18 to 29 in good health.

The chain employs TRBV5-4 and TRBJ2-7; 9 nucleotides align to TRBD2. From germline, CDR1 is SGHNT and CDR2 YYREEE (reference sequence). V gave up 4 bases and J gave up 3 bases; unmatched junction bases: 14. This CDR3 has 17 residues. The DNA of the CDR3 is TGTGCCAGCAGCCCGGACCCGTCTAGCGGGGTTAACTACGAGCAGTACTTC. It codes for CASSPDPSSGVNYEQYF.

This chain joins TRBV19 and TRBJ1-3; D unclear. V lost 0 bases to trimming and J lost 4 bases, with 10 bases between them. Germline V lookup: CDR1 LNHDA, CDR2 SQIVND (reference sequence). This CDR3 region has 15 residues. Here the CDR3 reads CASSIDGETGNTIYF. As DNA, the CDR3 is TGTGCCAGTAGTATAGACGGGGAAACGGGAAACACCATATATTTT.

The chain carries TRBV2 and TRBJ2-1, with D uncertain. CDR3 length equals 13 residues. Per the germline V gene, CDR1 is SNHLY and CDR2 is FYNNEI. V lost 6 bases, J lost 1 base, and 7 bases lay in between. CDR3 loop: CASSALSYNEQFF. For the CDR3, the DNA is TGTGCCAGCAGCGCTCTATCCTACAATGAGCAGTTCTTC.

The chain recombines TRBV18 with TRBJ2-1; D ambiguous. The CDR3 is 11 residues long. Deletions cut 3 bases from V and 11 bases from J, with 8 bases between. Germline values: CDR1 KGHSH, CDR2 LQKENI. The CDR3 here is CASSPGKQQFF. The CDR3 coding sequence is TGTGCCAGCTCACCGGGAAAACAGCAGTTCTTC.

V is TRBV2 and J is TRBJ2-7; no definite D call. V lost 1 base, J lost 5 bases, and 15 bases lay in between. The CDR3 is 15 residues long. From germline, CDR1 is SNHLY and CDR2 FYNNEI. The CDR3 DNA is TGTGCCAGCAGTGAAGTTGGGAATAGCTATGACGAGCAGTACTTC. The encoded protein is CASSEVGNSYDEQYF.

V usage is TRBV7-9 and J usage is TRBJ1-3; D is unresolved. Germline V lookup: CDR1 SEHNR, CDR2 FQNEAQ (reference sequence). V lost 3 bases, J lost 5 bases, and 5 bases lay in between. CDR3 size: 12 residues. Written as DNA, the CDR3 is TGTGCCAGCAGCTTTAATCGAAACACCATATATTTT. Protein sequence: CASSFNRNTIYF.

The rearrangement links TRBV5-6 to TRBJ2-5; D is possibly TRBD1 (5 bases). The V and J ends lost 0 bases and 3 bases respectively, with 9 bases between them. The CDR3 has 14 amino acids. Germline V lookup: CDR1 SGHDT, CDR2 YYEEEE. CDR3 amino acids: CASSLVGPKETQYF. The CDR3 nucleotides read TGTGCCAGCAGCTTGGTGGGGCCGAAAGAGACCCAGTACTTC.

This rearrangement joins TRBV18 to TRBJ2-2; D is uncertain. Trimming shortened V by 2 bases and J by 5 bases, and 9 bases separated the two germline ends. Germline CDR1 is KGHSH and CDR2 is LQKENI. The CDR3 spans 14 residues. CDR3 amino acids: CASSPGQTTGELFF. The CDR3 DNA sequence: TGTGCCAGCTCACCAGGTCAAACTACCGGGGAGCTGTTTTTT. Combining the CDR3 with reference TRBV18 and TRBJ2-2 gives the whole variable domain NAGVMQNPRHLVRRRGQEARLRCSPMKGHSHVYWYRQLPEEGLKFMVYLQKENIIDESGMPKERFSAEFPKEGPSILRIQQVVRGDSAAYFCASSPGQTTGELFFGEGSRLTVL.

This chain joins TRBV11-2 and TRBJ2-7; the D is unclear. The germline V and J ends were trimmed by 1 base and 3 bases, with 10 bases remaining between them. CDR3 size: 14 residues. Per the germline V gene, CDR1 is SGHAT and CDR2 is FQNNGV. For the CDR3, the DNA is TGTGCCAGCAGCTTAGCAATGACCAACTACGAGCAGTACTTC. It is translated as CASSLAMTNYEQYF. Complete variable domain (other parts from reference TRBV11-2 and TRBJ2-7): EAGVAQSPRYKIIEKRQSVAFWCNPISGHATLYWYQQILGQGPKLLIQFQNNGVVDDSQLPKDRFSAERLKGVDSTLKIQPAKLEDSAVYLCASSLAMTNYEQYFGPGTRLTVT.

With respect to this clone: Other DNA sequences in this sample translate to the same CDR3. The gene calls are TRBV7-2 and TRBJ2-7, with 8 bases matching TRBD1. V trimming: 1 base; J trimming: 1 base; junction bases outside the gene matches: 3. Germline V gives CDR1 SGHTA, CDR2 FQGNSA. The CDR3 runs to 15 residues. The DNA for the CDR3 is TGTGCCAGCAGCTTAGTTGGGACAGGATCCTACGAGCAGTACTTC. It encodes CASSLVGTGSYEQYF.

The count of this clone is one. The chain links TRBV5-8 to TRBJ2-7; 10 bases fit TRBD1. CDR3 length equals 15 residues. Germline CDR1 reads SGHTS; CDR2 reads YDEGEE. The V gene end was trimmed by 3 bases and the J gene end by 2 bases; junction bases not matched to a gene: 5. DNA of the CDR3: TGTGCCAGCAGCTGGGCAGGGACAGGGGCCTACGAGCAGTACTTC. Amino acid sequence: CASSWAGTGAYEQYF.

This chain joins TRBV23-1 and TRBJ2-7, with 9 positions matching TRBD2. TRBV23-1 is sorted into the ORF group, with uncertain function. CDR3 length: 16 residues. J gave up 5 bases and V 8 bases, and 16 bases lay outside the gene matches. The CDR3 DNA is TGCGCCAGCTGCCCCCTTAGCGGGAGATCAACCCACGAGCAGTACTTC. Protein: CASCPLSGRSTHEQYF.

The CDR3 DNA reads TGTGCCAGCAGCCCAGGGGCCTTTCTATCCTCTGAAGCTTTCTTT. This codes for CASSPGAFLSSEAFF. The chain has TRBV6-5 and TRBJ1-1; maybe TRBD1 (6 bases). CDR3 length: 15 residues. The germline gives CDR1 MNHEY, CDR2 SVGAGI. Trimming shortened V by 6 bases and J by 6 bases, and 20 bases separated the two germline ends.

The V gene is TRBV6-1, the J gene TRBJ1-1; 12 nucleotides align to TRBD1. Germline V gene data show CDR1 as MNHNS and CDR2 as SASEGT. CDR3 size: 16 residues. V shed 6 bases and J 4 bases; nucleotides not matched to a gene: 9. The CDR3 nucleotides read TGTGCCAGCAGAGAACCGGGACAGGGGGCGATCACTGAAGCTTTCTTT. Translating gives CASREPGQGAITEAFF.

Details on this clone: Other DNA variants within this sample encode the same CDR3. The rearrangement joins TRBV27 to TRBJ2-7, with TRBD2 identical over 11 bases. The CDR3 runs to 14 residues. The germline V gene has CDR1 MNHEY and CDR2 SMNVEV (reference sequence). The junction had 0 bases not matched to a gene; V was cut back by 2 bases and J by 3 bases. CDR3 protein: CASSLLAGGYEQYF. CDR3 coding DNA: TGTGCCAGCAGTTTACTAGCGGGGGGCTACGAGCAGTACTTC.

J is TRBJ2-7 and V is TRBV7-8, with D unresolved. There are 13 residues in the CDR3. V was trimmed by 5 bases and J by 1 base, leaving 9 bases between them. Germline CDR1 and CDR2: SGHVS and FQNEAQ. As DNA, the CDR3 is TGTGCCAGCAGCATGGACGGTTCCTACGAGCAGTACTTC. Protein product: CASSMDGSYEQYF.